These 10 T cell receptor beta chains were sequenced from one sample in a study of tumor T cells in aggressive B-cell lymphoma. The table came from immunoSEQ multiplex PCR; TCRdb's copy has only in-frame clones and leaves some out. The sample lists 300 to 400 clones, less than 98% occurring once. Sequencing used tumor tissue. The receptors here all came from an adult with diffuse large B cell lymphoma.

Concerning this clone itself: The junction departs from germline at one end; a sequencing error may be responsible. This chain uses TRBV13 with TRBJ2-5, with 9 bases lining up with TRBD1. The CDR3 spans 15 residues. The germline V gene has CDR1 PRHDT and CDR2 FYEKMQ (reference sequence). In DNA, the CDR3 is TGTGCCAACAGCTTAGCCGGCGACAGGGGGGCGACCCAGTACTTC. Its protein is CANSLAGDRGATQYF.

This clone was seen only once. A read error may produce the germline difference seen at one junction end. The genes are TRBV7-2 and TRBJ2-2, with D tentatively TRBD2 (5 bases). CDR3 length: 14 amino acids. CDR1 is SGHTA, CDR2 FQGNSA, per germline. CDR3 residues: CASSSGLNTGELFF. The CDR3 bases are TGTGCCAGCAGCTCCGGTTTAAACACCGGGGAGCTATTTTTT.

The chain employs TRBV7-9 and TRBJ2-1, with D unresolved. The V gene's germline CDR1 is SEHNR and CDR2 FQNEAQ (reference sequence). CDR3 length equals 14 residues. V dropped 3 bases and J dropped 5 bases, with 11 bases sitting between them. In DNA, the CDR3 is TGTGCCAGCAGCTTTCTAATCTCGGACAATGAGCAGTTCTTC. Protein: CASSFLISDNEQFF. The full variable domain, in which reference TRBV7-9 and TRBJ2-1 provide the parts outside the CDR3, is DTGVSQNPRHKITKRGQNVTFRCDPISEHNRLYWYRQTLGQGPEFLTYFQNEAQLEKSRLLSDRFSAERPKGSFSTLEIQRTEQGDSAMYLCASSFLISDNEQFFGPGTRLTVL.

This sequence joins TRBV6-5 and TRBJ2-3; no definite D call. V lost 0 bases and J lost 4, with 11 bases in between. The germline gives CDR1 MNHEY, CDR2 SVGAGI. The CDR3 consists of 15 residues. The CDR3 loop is CASSYSTAGSDTQYF. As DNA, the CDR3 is TGTGCCAGCAGTTACTCGACTGCCGGGTCAGATACGCAGTATTTT.

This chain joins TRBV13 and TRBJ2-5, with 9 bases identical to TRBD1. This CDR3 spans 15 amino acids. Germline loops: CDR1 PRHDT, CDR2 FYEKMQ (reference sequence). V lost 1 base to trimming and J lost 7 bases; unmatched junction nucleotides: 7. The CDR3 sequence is CASSLAGDRGATQYF. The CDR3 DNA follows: TGTGCCAGCAGCTTAGCCGGCGACAGGGGGGCGACCCAGTACTTC. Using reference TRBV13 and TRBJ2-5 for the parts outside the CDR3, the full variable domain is AAGVIQSPRHLIKEKRETATLKCYPIPRHDTVYWYQQGPGQDPQFLISFYEKMQSDKGSIPDRFSAQQFSDYHSELNMSSLELGDSALYFCASSLAGDRGATQYFGPGTRLLVL.

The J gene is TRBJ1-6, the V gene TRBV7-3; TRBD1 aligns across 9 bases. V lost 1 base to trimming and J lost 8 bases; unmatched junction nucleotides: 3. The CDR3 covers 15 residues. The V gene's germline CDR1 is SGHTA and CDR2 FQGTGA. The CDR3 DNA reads TGTGCCAGCAGCTTAAGGGGACAGGGTGATTCACCCCTCCACTTT. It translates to CASSLRGQGDSPLHF.

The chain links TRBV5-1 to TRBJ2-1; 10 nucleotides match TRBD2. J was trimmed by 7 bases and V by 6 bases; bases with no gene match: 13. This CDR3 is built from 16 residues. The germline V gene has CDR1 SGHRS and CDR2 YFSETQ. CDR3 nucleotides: TGCGCCAGCACGGAATTTATAGCGGGAGGTGAGAATGAGCAGTTCTTC. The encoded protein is CASTEFIAGGENEQFF.

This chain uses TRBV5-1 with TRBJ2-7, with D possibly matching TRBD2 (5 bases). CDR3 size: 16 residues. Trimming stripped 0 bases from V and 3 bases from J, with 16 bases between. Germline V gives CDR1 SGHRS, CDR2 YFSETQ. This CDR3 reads CASSLVLDGGLYEQYF. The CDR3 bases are TGCGCCAGCAGCTTGGTACTCGACGGAGGCCTCTACGAGCAGTACTTC.

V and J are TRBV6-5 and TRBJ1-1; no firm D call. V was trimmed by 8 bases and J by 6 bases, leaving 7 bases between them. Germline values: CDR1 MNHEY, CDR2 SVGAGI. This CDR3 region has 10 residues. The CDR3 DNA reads TGTGCCAGCGGGCAGGCTGAAGCTTTCTTT. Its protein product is CASGQAEAFF.

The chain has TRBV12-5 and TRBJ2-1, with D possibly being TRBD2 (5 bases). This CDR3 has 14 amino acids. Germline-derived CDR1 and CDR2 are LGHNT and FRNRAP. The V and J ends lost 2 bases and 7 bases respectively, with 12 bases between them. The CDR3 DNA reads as TGTGCTAGTGGTTTGCCGGGGATCTGGAATGAGCAGTTCTTC. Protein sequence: CASGLPGIWNEQFF.